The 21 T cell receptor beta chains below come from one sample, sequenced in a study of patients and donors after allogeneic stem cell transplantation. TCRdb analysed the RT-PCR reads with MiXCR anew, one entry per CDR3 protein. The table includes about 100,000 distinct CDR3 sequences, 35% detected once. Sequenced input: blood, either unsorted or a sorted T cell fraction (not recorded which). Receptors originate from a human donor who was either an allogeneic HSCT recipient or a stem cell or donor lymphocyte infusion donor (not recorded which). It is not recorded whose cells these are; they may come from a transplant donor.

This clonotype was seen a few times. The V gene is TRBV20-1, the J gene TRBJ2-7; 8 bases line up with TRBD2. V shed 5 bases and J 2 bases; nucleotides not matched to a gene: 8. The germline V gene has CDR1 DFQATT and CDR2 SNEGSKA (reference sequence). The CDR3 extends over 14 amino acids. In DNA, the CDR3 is TGCAGTGCTCCCCCCTCTAGCGGGCCCTACGAGCAGTACTTC. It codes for CSAPPSSGPYEQYF.

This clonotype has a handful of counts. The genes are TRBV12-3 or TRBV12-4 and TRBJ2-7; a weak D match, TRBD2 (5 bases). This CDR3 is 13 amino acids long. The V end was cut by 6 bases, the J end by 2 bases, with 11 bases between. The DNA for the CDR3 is TGTGCCAGCAGCTCCGGGAAAACCTACGAGCAGTACTTC. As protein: CASSSGKTYEQYF.

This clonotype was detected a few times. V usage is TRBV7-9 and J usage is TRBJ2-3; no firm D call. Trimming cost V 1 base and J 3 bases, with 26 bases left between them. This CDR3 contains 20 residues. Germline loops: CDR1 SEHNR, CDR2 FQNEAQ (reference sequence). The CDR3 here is CASSLVWLETRPTYTDTQYF. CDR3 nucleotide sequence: TGTGCCAGCAGCTTAGTGTGGCTAGAAACAAGGCCAACGTATACAGATACGCAGTATTTT.

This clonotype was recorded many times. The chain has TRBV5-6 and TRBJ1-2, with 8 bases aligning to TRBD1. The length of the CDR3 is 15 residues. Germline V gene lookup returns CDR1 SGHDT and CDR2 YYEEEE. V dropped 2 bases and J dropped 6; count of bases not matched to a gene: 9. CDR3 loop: CASSFLDRGYHGYTF. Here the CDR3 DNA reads TGTGCCAGCAGCTTTCTCGACAGGGGATATCATGGCTACACCTTC.

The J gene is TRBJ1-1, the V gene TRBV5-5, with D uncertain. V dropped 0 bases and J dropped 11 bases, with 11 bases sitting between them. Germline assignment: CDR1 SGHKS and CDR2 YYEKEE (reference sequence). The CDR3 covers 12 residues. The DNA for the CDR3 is TGTGCCAGCAGCTTGGACGCTACGGGGGCTTTCTTT. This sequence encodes CASSLDATGAFF.

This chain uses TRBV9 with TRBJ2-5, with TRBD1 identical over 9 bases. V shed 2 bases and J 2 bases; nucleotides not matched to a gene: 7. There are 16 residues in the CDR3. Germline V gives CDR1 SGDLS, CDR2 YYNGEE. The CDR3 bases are TGTGCCAGCAGCGTCGGACTAGACAGGGGGCAAGAGACCCAGTACTTC. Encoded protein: CASSVGLDRGQETQYF. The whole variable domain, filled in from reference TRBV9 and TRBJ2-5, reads DSGVTQTPKHLITATGQRVTLRCSPRSGDLSVYWYQQSLDQGLQFLIQYYNGEERAKGNILERFSAQQFPDLHSELNLSSLELGDSALYFCASSVGLDRGQETQYFGPGTRLLVL.

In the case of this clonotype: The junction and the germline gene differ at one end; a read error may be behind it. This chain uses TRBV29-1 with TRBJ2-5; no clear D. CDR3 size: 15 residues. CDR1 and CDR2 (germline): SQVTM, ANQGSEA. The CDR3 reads CSVTPQARYQETQYF. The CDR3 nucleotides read TGCAGCGTAACTCCCCAGGCCCGTTACCAGGAGACCCAGTACTTC. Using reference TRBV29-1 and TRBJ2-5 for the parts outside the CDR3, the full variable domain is SAVISQKPSRDICQRGTSLTIQCQVDSQVTMMFWYRQQPGQSLTLIATANQGSEATYESGFVIDKFPISRPNLTFSTLTVSNMSPEDSSIYLCSVTPQARYQETQYFGPGTRLLVL.

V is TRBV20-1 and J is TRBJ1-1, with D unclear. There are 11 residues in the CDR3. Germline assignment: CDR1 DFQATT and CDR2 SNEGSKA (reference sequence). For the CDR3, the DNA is TGCGGCCCGATCAGGAACACTGAAGCTTTCTTT. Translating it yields CGPIRNTEAFF.

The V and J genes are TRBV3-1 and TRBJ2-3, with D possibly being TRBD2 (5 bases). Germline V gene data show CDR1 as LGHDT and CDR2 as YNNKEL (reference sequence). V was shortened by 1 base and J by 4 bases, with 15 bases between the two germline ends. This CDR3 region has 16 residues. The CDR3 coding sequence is TGTGCCAGCAGCCAAGTAAATGGGAGATTCGCAGATACGCAGTATTTT. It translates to CASSQVNGRFADTQYF.

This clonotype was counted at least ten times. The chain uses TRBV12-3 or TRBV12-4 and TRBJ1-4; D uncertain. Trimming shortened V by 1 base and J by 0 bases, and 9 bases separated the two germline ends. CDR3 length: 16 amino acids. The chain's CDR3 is CASSLGTGATNEKLFF. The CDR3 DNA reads TGTGCCAGCAGTTTAGGAACTGGGGCAACTAATGAAAAACTGTTTTTT.

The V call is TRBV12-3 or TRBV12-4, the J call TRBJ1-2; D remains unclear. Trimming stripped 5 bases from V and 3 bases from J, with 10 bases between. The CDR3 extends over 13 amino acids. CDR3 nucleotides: TGTGCCAGCAGTAGGGCAAGGGACTATGGCTACACCTTC. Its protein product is CASSRARDYGYTF.

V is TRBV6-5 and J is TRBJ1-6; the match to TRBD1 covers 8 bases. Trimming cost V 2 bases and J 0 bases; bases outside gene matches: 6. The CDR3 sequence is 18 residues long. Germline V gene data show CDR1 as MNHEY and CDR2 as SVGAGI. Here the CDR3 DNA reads TGTGCCAGCAGTTACGGACAGGGAAAAAGCTCCTATAATTCACCCCTCCACTTT. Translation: CASSYGQGKSSYNSPLHF.

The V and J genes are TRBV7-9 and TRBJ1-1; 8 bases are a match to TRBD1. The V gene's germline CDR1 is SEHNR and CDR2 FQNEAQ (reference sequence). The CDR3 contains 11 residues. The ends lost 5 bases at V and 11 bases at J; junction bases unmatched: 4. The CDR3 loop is CASSADRVAFF. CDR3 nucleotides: TGTGCCAGCAGCGCGGACAGGGTTGCTTTCTTT.

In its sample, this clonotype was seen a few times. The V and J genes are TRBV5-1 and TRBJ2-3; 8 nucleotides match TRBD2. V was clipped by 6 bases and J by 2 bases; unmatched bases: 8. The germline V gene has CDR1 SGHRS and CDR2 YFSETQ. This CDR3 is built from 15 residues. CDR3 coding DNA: TGCGCCAGCAACCAAGCGGGAGAGCTCACAGATACGCAGTATTTT. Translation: CASNQAGELTDTQYF.

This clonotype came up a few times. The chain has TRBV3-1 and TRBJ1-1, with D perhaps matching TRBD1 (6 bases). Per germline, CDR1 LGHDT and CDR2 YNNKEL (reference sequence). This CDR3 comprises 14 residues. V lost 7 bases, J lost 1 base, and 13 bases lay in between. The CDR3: CASTPLQGNTEAFF. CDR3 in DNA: TGTGCCAGCACCCCTTTACAGGGGAACACTGAAGCTTTCTTT.

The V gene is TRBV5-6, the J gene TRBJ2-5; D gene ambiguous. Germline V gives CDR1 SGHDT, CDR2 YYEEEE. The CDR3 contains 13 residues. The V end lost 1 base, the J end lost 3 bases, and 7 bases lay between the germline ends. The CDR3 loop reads CASSLKVKETQYF. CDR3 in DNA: TGTGCCAGCAGCTTGAAGGTAAAAGAGACCCAGTACTTC.

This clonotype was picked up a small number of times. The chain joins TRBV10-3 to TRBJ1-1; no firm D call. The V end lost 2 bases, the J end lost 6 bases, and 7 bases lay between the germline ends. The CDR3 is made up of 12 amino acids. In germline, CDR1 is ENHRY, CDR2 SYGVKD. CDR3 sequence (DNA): TGTGCCATCAGTGAGGGACGTGCTGAAGCTTTCTTT. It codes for CAISEGRAEAFF.

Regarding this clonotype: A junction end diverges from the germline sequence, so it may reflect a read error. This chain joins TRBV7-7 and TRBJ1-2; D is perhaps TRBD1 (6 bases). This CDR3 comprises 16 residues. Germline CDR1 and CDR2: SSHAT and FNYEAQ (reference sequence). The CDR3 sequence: CASSFHLGQSDYGYTF. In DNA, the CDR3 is TGTGCTAGCAGCTTCCACCTAGGACAGAGTGACTATGGCTACACCTTC.

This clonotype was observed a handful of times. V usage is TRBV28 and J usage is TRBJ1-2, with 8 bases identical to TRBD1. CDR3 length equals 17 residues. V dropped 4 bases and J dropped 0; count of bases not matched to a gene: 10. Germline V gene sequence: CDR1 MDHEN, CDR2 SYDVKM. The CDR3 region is CASSWTGLTLANYGYTF. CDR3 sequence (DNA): TGTGCCAGCAGTTGGACAGGGTTGACTTTAGCTAACTATGGCTACACCTTC.

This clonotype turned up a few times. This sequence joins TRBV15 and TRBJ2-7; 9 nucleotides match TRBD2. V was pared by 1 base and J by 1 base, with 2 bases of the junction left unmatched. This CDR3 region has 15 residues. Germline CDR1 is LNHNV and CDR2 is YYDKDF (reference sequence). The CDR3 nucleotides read TGTGCCACCAGCAGAGTGACTAGCGGTTCCTACGAGCAGTACTTC. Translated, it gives CATSRVTSGSYEQYF.

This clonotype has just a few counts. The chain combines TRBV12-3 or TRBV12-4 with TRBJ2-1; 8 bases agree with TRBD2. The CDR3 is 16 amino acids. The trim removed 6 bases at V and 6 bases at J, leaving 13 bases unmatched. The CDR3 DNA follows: TGTGCCAGCAGCTTTGTCGGGAGGGCCTCCAGCAATGAGCAGTTCTTC. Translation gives CASSFVGRASSNEQFF.